The 17 T cell receptor beta chains listed next were all sequenced from one sample in a study of shared clonotypes between healthy human individuals. The repertoire was sequenced with immunoSEQ multiplex PCR; TCRdb's copy has only in-frame clones and lacks some. The sample has about 480,000 clones, 60% to 80% seen once. The sequenced sample consisted of PBMCs. Receptor source: a woman aged 40 to 50 in good health. Some clones in this sample may be carry-over from other donors' samples.

The rearrangement links TRBV4-3 to TRBJ2-7; 9 bases fit TRBD1. This CDR3 comprises 17 residues. Germline CDR1 reads LGHNA; CDR2 reads YSLEER. V was clipped by 0 bases and J by 5 bases; unmatched bases: 11. CDR3 loop: CASSQEGVVGQGHEQYF. The CDR3 bases are TGCGCCAGCAGCCAAGAAGGAGTTGTGGGACAGGGCCACGAGCAGTACTTC.

This clone was counted between two and nine times. The gene calls are TRBV4-3 and TRBJ2-7, with 8 bases that match TRBD2. J was trimmed by 3 bases and V by 0 bases; bases with no gene match: 10. This CDR3 contains 17 residues. CDR1 LGHNA and CDR2 YSLEER come from the germline V gene. CDR3 loop: CASSQDLTGGPHYEQYF. The CDR3 nucleotides read TGCGCCAGCAGCCAAGATCTAACGGGAGGGCCCCACTACGAGCAGTACTTC.

The table lists this clone with a few counts. The V and J genes are TRBV4-2 and TRBJ2-3; D may be TRBD1 (6 bases). CDR1 LGHNA and CDR2 YNFKEQ come from the germline V gene. V lost 5 bases to trimming and J lost 5 bases, with 14 bases between them. CDR3 length equals 14 residues. This CDR3 reads CASSRPLGGDTQYF. CDR3 DNA sequence: TGTGCCAGCAGCAGACCCCTAGGGGGAGATACGCAGTATTTT.

The J gene is TRBJ2-7, the V gene TRBV15; D unclear. CDR1 and CDR2 from the germline V gene are LNHNV and YYDKDF (reference sequence). The V gene lost 1 base and the J gene lost 6 bases, with 10 bases spanning the gap. The CDR3 has 13 amino acids. The CDR3: CATSRGWSSEQYF. CDR3 bases: TGTGCCACCAGCAGAGGGTGGAGTAGCGAGCAGTACTTC.

The gene calls are TRBV11-3 and TRBJ2-2, with a weak D call TRBD1 (7 bases). From germline, CDR1 is SGHNT and CDR2 YENEEA. Trimming took 1 base from V and 3 from J, leaving 9 bases between them. The CDR3 length is 15 residues. The CDR3 nucleotides read TGTGCCAGCAGCTTAGGCGGGACAGACACCGGGGAGCTGTTTTTT. As protein: CASSLGGTDTGELFF.

The chain has TRBV9 and TRBJ2-1; the D gene is possibly TRBD2 (6 bases). This CDR3 is built from 14 residues. V lost 3 bases and J lost 5, with 12 bases in between. Germline V CDR1 and CDR2: SGDLS, YYNGEE. CDR3 residues: CASSAWGLNNEQFF. The CDR3 DNA reads TGTGCCAGCAGCGCGTGGGGACTGAACAATGAGCAGTTCTTC.

This clone showed up just once. The chain combines TRBV7-6 with TRBJ2-2; 9 nucleotides line up with TRBD1. V lost 1 base, J lost 5 bases, and 5 bases stayed unmatched. Germline V gives CDR1 SGHVS, CDR2 FNYEAQ. The CDR3 extends over 16 amino acids. The CDR3 nucleotides are TGTGCCAGCAGCTTAGTGCGGACAGGGGATACCGGGGAGCTGTTTTTT. Its translation: CASSLVRTGDTGELFF.

This clone was found once. The V call is TRBV5-4, the J call TRBJ2-1; TRBD2 aligns across 11 bases. The germline V gene has CDR1 SGHNT and CDR2 YYREEE (reference sequence). The length of the CDR3 is 14 residues. V trimming: 4 bases; J trimming: 9 bases; junction bases outside the gene matches: 6. The CDR3 nucleotides read TGTGCCAGCAGCCCTAGCGGGGGGAGGAGTGAGCAGTTCTTC. This sequence encodes CASSPSGGRSEQFF.

By share, this clone counts as medium-sized. V usage is TRBV2 and J usage is TRBJ2-2; D gene ambiguous. The CDR3 runs 11 residues. The V end lost 7 bases, the J end lost 8 bases, and 8 bases lay between the germline ends. Germline-derived CDR1 and CDR2 are SNHLY and FYNNEI. CDR3 nucleotide sequence: TGTGCCAGCACCCCTTGGGGGGAGCTGTTTTTT. Protein product: CASTPWGELFF. The full variable domain, rest sourced from reference TRBV2 and TRBJ2-2, is EPEVTQTPSHQVTQMGQEVILRCVPISNHLYFYWYRQILGQKVEFLVSFYNNEISEKSEIFDDQFSVERPDGSNFTLKIRSTKLEDSAMYFCASTPWGELFFGEGSRLTVL.

This clone has only one observation. The chain links TRBV28 to TRBJ2-2; TRBD2 aligns across 7 bases. There are 14 residues in the CDR3. V lost 2 bases, J lost 6 bases, and 3 bases stayed unmatched. In germline, CDR1 is MDHEN, CDR2 SYDVKM. The CDR3 region is CASSLGRVSGELFF. The CDR3 nucleotides read TGTGCCAGCAGTTTAGGGAGGGTTTCCGGGGAGCTGTTTTTT.

J is TRBJ2-2 and V is TRBV7-3; the D gene is possibly TRBD2 (5 bases). Germline assignment: CDR1 SGHTA and CDR2 FQGTGA. This CDR3 is 16 amino acids long. V was cut by 1 base and J by 2 bases, with 11 bases left in between. Here the CDR3 reads CASSLRVSVNTGELFF. The CDR3 DNA sequence: TGTGCCAGCAGCTTAAGAGTTAGCGTTAACACCGGGGAGCTGTTTTTT.

As DNA, the CDR3 is TGTGCCAGCATCCGGGACAGGGACATTACAGATACGCAGTATTTT. This codes for CASIRDRDITDTQYF. This chain connects TRBV6-6 to TRBJ2-3; 9 bases map to TRBD1. This CDR3 region has 15 residues. The germline CDR1 and CDR2 sequences are MNHNY and SVGAGI (reference sequence). V trimming: 7 bases; J trimming: 3 bases; junction bases outside the gene matches: 8.

The V and J genes are TRBV28 and TRBJ1-5; 9 bases match TRBD1. Germline-derived CDR1 and CDR2 are MDHEN and SYDVKM. Losses at the gene ends were 6 bases for V and 0 bases for J; bases not matched to a gene: 9. This CDR3 comprises 17 residues. The CDR3 nucleotides are TGTGCCAGCAGGCAACAGGGGGCGCGTGATAGCAATCAGCCCCAGCATTTT. Residues: CASRQQGARDSNQPQHF.

This clone was observed at least ten times. The sample holds other DNA sequences that translate to the same CDR3. The V call is TRBV5-1, the J call TRBJ2-3; 13 bases line up with TRBD2. The V segment lost 4 bases and the J segment 4 bases; nucleotides outside the gene matches: 6. The CDR3 extends over 16 amino acids. CDR1 is SGHRS, CDR2 YFSETQ, per germline. CDR3 sequence reads: CASSPRTSGSSDTQYF. The CDR3 DNA sequence: TGCGCCAGCAGCCCGAGGACTAGCGGGAGCTCAGATACGCAGTATTTT.

CDR3 protein: CASSHPDRVQPQHF. In DNA form, the CDR3 reads TGCGCCAGCAGCCACCCCGACAGGGTTCAGCCCCAGCATTTT. This chain links TRBV4-1 with TRBJ1-5, with 7 nucleotides matching TRBD1. The CDR3 contains 14 residues. Losses at the gene ends were 3 bases for V and 6 bases for J; bases not matched to a gene: 5. The germline CDR1 and CDR2 sequences are MGHRA and YSYEKL.

J is TRBJ2-5 and V is TRBV11-3, with TRBD2 identical over 9 bases. The ends lost 5 bases at V and 2 bases at J; junction bases unmatched: 6. This CDR3 is built from 15 residues. CDR1 SGHNT and CDR2 YENEEA come from the germline V gene. CDR3 region: CASSPAAGGQETQYF. The CDR3 DNA reads TGTGCCAGCAGCCCCGCCGCGGGAGGGCAAGAGACCCAGTACTTC.

The V call is TRBV5-1, the J call TRBJ1-4; 9 bases line up with TRBD1. The CDR3 has 16 amino acids. Trimming at V came to 6 bases and at J to 7 bases, leaving 13 bases not matched to a gene. Germline V gives CDR1 SGHRS, CDR2 YFSETQ. In DNA, the CDR3 is TGCGCCAGCACCCTGACAGGGGGTGGCTTCGGTGAAAAACTGTTTTTT. It translates to CASTLTGGGFGEKLFF.